A selection of T cell receptor beta chains follows, all from one sample in a study of T cell clonotyping in hematopoietic cell transplantation. Using immunoSEQ multiplex PCR, the repertoire was profiled, and TCRdb retains in-frame clones only, with some absent. The sample holds 35,000 to 45,000 clones, roughly 94% seen once. Specimen: peripheral blood mononuclear cells. The receptors shown here come from a woman aged 45-59 years in good health. Some clones in this sample may be carry-over from other donors' samples. Each CDR3 is given with its conserved first and last residue. D genes are given only for firm matches. Size is omitted from some rows. Given values are once, few, many or a class for expanded clones.

clone size | J gene | D gene | V gene | CDR3 DNA | CDR3 protein
. | TRBJ1-6 | . | TRBV19 | TGTGCCAGTAGTATAGATGGGACGGGGCGAAGAGGATCACCCCTCCACTTT | CASSIDGTGRRGSPLHF
. | TRBJ1-5 | . | TRBV21-1 | TGTGCCAGCAGCTCCGACAGGGGGCACAATCAGCCCCAGCATTTT | CASSSDRGHNQPQHF
once | TRBJ2-2 | . | TRBV15 | TGTGCCACCATGGCAGACATGAACACCGGGGAGCTGTTTTTT | CATMADMNTGELFF
. | TRBJ1-1 | . | TRBV6-5 | TGTGCCAGCAGTCGAGACTTGGGGGGAACTGAAGCTTTCTTT | CASSRDLGGTEAFF
. | TRBJ2-1 | TRBD2 | TRBV29-1 | TGCAGCGTTGGGTCGGCGGGGGAGTTATTCTTC | CSVGSAGELFF
. | TRBJ1-1 | . | TRBV11-2 | TGTGCCAGCAGCTGGGCGTACACTGAAGCTTTCTTT | CASSWAYTEAFF
. | TRBJ1-2 | TRBD1 | TRBV4-3 | TGCGCCAGCAGCCCGAGCACAGGGGACGGAGGCTACACCTTC | CASSPSTGDGGYTF
. | TRBJ1-1 | . | TRBV4-3 | TGCGCCAGCAGTGAGGAGGGAGACACTGAAGCTTTCTTT | CASSEEGDTEAFF
. | TRBJ1-4 | . | TRBV25-1 | TGTGCCAGCAGTATACAGGAGAGGTACAGTGAAAAACTGTTTTTT | CASSIQERYSEKLFF
. | TRBJ1-4 | . | TRBV2 | TGTGCCAGCAGTAGACAGTTCGGTGAAAAACTGTTTTTT | CASSRQFGEKLFF
. | TRBJ2-1 | TRBD2 | TRBV4-3 | TGCGCCAGCAGCCAACAATACGGGGGGGCCTTGGATTTGTACAATGAGCAGTTCTTC | CASSQQYGGALDLYNEQFF
. | TRBJ2-2 | TRBD1 | TRBV6-5 | TGTGCCAGCAGCCGCACAGGGGGGAACACCGGGGAGCTGTTTTTT | CASSRTGGNTGELFF
once | TRBJ1-4 | TRBD1 | TRBV14 | TGTGCCAGCAGCCAAGCCCCTTTGGGACAGTTTTACGAAAAACTGTTTTTT | CASSQAPLGQFYEKLFF
. | TRBJ1-1 | . | TRBV7-3 | TGTGCCAGCAGCTCCTCTGGGGCGAGCACTGAAGCTTTCTTT | CASSSSGASTEAFF
. | TRBJ2-3 | . | TRBV15 | TGTGCCACCAGCAGAGATCAGGAAAGCGGCCATACGCAGTATTTT | CATSRDQESGHTQYF
. | TRBJ2-7 | TRBD1 | TRBV9 | TGTGCCAGCAGCGCGGGGACAGCCTACGAGCAGTACTTC | CASSAGTAYEQYF
. | TRBJ1-2 | . | TRBV19 | TGTGCCAGTACTGTAGGGGTGAGTGGCTACACCTTC | CASTVGVSGYTF